This T cell receptor (beta chain) stems from a study of blood T cell repertoires in COVID-19. Study at large: Whether acute or convalescent, the COVID-19 samples came from the United States, Italy and Spain.

The CDR3 spans 14 residues. Germline lookup yields CDR1 SQVTM and CDR2 ANQGSEA. Unmatched junction bases numbered 6, after V lost 5 bases and J lost 1 base. As processed by the authors: Amplified reference gene primers provided the basis for estimating nucleated cell counts. The data were produced by immunoSEQ multiplex PCR, yet TCRdb's version contains in-frame clones alone and is incomplete. The DNA gave D and trimming, while V, J and clone size come from that table. The data hold some 260,000 clones, with 85% to 90% observed a single time. The gene calls are TRBV29-1 and TRBJ2-3; 7 bases align to TRBD1. Sequenced: peripheral blood. The sequence derives from a woman aged 40 to 50 who had recovered from COVID-19. The CDR3 DNA follows: TGCAGCGTTACGCGGCAGGGGGGCACAGATACGCAGTATTTT. Amino acid sequence: CSVTRQGGTDTQYF.